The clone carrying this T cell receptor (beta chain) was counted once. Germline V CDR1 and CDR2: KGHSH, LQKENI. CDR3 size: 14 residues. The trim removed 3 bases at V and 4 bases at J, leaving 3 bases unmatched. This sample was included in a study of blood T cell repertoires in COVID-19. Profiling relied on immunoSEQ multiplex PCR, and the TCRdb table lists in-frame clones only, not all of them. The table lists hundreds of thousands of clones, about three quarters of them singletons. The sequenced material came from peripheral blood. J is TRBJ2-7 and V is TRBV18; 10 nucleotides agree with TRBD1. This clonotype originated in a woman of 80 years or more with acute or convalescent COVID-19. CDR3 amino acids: CASSPTGGPYEQYF. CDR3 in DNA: TGTGCCAGCTCACCGACAGGGGGCCCATACGAGCAGTACTTC.